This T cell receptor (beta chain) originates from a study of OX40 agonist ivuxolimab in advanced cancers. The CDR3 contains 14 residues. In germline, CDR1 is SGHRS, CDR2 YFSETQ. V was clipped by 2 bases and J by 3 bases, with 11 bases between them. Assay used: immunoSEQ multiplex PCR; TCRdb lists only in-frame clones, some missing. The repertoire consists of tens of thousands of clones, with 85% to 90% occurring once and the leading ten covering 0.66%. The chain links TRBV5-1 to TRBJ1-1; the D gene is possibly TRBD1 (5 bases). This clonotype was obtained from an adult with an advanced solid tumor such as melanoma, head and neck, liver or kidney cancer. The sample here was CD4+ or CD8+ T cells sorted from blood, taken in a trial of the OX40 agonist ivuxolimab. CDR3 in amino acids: CASSFRGRYTEAFF. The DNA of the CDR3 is TGCGCCAGCAGCTTTCGGGGGAGGTACACTGAAGCTTTCTTT.